This TCR beta chain comes out of a study of regulatory T cells in long-lasting Graves disease. Broader study findings: Sampling was limited to peripheral blood rather than thyroid tissue. TRBV28 was favored in persistent disease, as were TRBJ1-2 and TRBJ2-5.

For TCR beta, libraries came from iRepertoire HTBI primers and Arm-PCR of CDR3 regions. TCRdb re-derived calls from the multiplex PCR reads in MiXCR, one entry per CDR3 protein. The sample lists about 450,000 distinct CDR3 sequences, roughly a quarter occurring once. As for time point: persistent/refractory GD, antithyroid drugs over 5 years with positive TRAb. Extracted RNA from PBMCs served as the source of the TCR library. Roughly 9.8 milliliters of peripheral blood went into EDTA tubes. This clonotype was seen many times. The antigen remains undetermined. The CDR3 is 13 amino acids. Germline assignment: CDR1 SGHTA and CDR2 FQGTGA. V was cut by 1 base and J by 5 bases, with 9 bases left in between.

This chain links TRBV7-3 with TRBJ2-7; a weak D match, TRBD2 (5 bases). Here the sequenced sample was peripheral blood mononuclear cells (PBMCs), taken when the disease was refractory, from a patient treated with antithyroid drugs. The sequence was collected from a female donor with Graves disease. The CDR3 protein is CASSLSSGNEQYF. CDR3 nucleotides: TGTGCCAGCAGCTTAAGCTCCGGGAACGAGCAGTACTTC.